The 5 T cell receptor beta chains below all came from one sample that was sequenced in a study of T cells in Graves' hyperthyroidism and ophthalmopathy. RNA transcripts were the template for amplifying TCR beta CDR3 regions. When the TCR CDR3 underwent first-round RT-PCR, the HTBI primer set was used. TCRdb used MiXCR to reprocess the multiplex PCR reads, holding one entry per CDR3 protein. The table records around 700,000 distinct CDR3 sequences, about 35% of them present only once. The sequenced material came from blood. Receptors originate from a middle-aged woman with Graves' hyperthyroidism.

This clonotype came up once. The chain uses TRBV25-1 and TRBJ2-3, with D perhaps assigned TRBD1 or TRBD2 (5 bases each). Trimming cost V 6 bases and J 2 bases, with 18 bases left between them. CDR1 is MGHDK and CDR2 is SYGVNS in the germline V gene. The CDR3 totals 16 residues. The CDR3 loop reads CASSPTGGSPTDTQYF. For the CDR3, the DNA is TGTGCCAGCAGCCCTACTGGGGGATCCCCCACAGATACGCAGTATTTT. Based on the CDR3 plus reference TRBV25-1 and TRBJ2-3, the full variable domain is EADIYQTPRYLVIGTGKKITLECSQTMGHDKMYWYQQDPGMELHLIHYSYGVNSTEKGDLSSESTVSRIRTEHFPLTLESARPSHTSQYLCASSPTGGSPTDTQYFGPGTRLTVL.

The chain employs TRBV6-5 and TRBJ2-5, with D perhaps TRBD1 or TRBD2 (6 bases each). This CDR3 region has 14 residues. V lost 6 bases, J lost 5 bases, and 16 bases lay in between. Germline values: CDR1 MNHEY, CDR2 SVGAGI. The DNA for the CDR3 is TGTGCCAGCAGCCCGGGGGCCGTCCGGGAGACCCAGTACTTC. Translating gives CASSPGAVRETQYF.

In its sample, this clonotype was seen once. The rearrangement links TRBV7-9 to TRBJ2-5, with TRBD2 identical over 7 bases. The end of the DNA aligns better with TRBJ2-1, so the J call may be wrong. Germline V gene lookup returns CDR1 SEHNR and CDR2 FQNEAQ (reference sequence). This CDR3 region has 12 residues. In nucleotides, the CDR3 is TGTGCCAGCAGTACAAGAGCGGGGTTACAGTTCTTC. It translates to CASSTRAGLQFF.

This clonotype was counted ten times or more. The CDR3 DNA reads as TGTGCCAGCAGCTTATGGGGGACTAGCGGGAGACAGGAGACCCAGTACTTC. It yields the protein CASSLWGTSGRQETQYF. The gene calls are TRBV7-9 and TRBJ2-5; 14 nucleotides agree with TRBD2. Germline-derived CDR1 and CDR2 are SEHNR and FQNEAQ (reference sequence). The CDR3 has 17 amino acids. V lost 2 bases and J lost 5; bases outside the gene matches: 7.

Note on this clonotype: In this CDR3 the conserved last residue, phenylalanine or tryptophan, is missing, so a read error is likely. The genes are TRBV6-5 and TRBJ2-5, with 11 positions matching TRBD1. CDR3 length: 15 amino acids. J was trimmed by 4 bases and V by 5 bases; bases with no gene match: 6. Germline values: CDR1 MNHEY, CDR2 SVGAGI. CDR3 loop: CASSGPGQGVETQYL. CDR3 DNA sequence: TGTGCCAGCAGTGGACCGGGACAGGGGGTAGAGACCCAGTACCTC.